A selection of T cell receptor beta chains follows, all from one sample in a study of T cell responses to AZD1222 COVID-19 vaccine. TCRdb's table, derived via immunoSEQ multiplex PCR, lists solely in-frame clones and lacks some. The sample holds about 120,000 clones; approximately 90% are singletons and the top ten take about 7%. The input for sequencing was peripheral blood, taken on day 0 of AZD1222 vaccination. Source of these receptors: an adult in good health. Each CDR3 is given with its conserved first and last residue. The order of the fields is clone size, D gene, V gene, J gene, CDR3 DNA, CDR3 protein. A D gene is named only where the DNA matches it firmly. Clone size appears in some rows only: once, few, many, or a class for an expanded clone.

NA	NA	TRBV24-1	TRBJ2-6	TGTGCCACCAGTGCTGGGGCCAACGTCCTGACTTTC	CATSAGANVLTF
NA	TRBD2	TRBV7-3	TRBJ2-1	TGTGCCAGCAGCTTATTAGCGGGGGGTTACAATGAGCAGTTCTTC	CASSLLAGGYNEQFF
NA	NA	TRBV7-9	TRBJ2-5	TGTGCCAGCAGCGCTGGCGGGGGCTCATATAGAGAGACCCAGTACTTC	CASSAGGGSYRETQYF
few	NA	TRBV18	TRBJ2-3	TGTGCCAGCTCACCCTCCGGGACAGATACGCAGTATTTT	CASSPSGTDTQYF
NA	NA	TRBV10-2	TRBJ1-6	TGCGCCAGCAGTGAGGGGAGGGGGTCCTATAATTCACCCCTCCACTTT	CASSEGRGSYNSPLHF
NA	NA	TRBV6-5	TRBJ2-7	TGTGCCAGCAGTTACTCCCCGGCAGGGCCTCTCTACGAGCAGTACTTC	CASSYSPAGPLYEQYF
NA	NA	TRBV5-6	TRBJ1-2	TGTGCCAGCAGCGACTCCCTCAGGGGTAACTCTGGCTACACCTTC	CASSDSLRGNSGYTF
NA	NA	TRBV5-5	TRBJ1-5	TGTGCCAGCAGCCCCGGGTCGGGAGGGGGAGTTAATCAGCCCCAGCATTTT	CASSPGSGGGVNQPQHF
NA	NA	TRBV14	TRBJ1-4	TGTGCCAGCAGCCGGGACCGACTCGGAAAACTGTTTTTT	CASSRDRLGKLFF
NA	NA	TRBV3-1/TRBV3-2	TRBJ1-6	TGTGCCAGCAGCCAAGCGATTAATTCACCCCTCCACTTT	CASSQAINSPLHF
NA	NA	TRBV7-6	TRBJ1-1	TGTGCCAGCAGCTTAGCATCCCCAGATAACTTGAACACTGAAGCTTTCTTT	CASSLASPDNLNTEAFF
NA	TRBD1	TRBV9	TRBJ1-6	TGTGCCAGCAGCGCGGGACAGGCAAATTCACCCCTCCACTTT	CASSAGQANSPLHF
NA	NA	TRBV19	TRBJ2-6	TGTGCCAGTACCTATGCCCGGTCCGGGGCCAACGTCCTGACTTTC	CASTYARSGANVLTF
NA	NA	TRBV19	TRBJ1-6	TGTGCCAGTAATGATATGGGGGGCCCATCGAATTCACCCCTCCACTTT	CASNDMGGPSNSPLHF
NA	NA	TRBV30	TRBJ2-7	TGTGCCTGGATGACTGGGACACCCGAAGGGGAGCAGTACTTC	CAWMTGTPEGEQYF
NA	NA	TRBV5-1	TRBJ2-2	TGCGCCAGCAGCTATGGACAAGCGAACACCGGGGAGCTGTTTTTT	CASSYGQANTGELFF
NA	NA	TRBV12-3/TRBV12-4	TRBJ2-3	TGTGCCAGCACCCCGGGCCGACTAGATACGCAGTATTTT	CASTPGRLDTQYF
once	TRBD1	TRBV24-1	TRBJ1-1	TGTGCCACCAGTGAGGGCAGGGGGGACACTGAAGCTTTCTTT	CATSEGRGDTEAFF
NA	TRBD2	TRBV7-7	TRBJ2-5	TGTGCTAGCAGCCCGGGGACTAGCGGGCGAGAACAAGAGACCCAGTACTTC	CASSPGTSGREQETQYF
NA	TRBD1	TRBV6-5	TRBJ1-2	TGTGCCAGCAGTTACTCGAACAGGGGAGACTATGGCTACACCTTC	CASSYSNRGDYGYTF
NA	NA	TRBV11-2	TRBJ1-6	TGTGCCAGCAGCTTAGAAGGGTTTAAACATTCACCCCTCCACTTT	CASSLEGFKHSPLHF
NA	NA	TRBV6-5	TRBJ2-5	TGTGCCAGCATTCCGAGCGTGTCGGTAGAGACCCAGTACTTC	CASIPSVSVETQYF
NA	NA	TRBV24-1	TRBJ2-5	TGTGCCACCAGTGATACTCCGGGCCCCAGTGGGGCGTTTCAAGAGACCCAGTACTTC	CATSDTPGPSGAFQETQYF
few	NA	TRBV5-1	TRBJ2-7	TGCGCCAGCAGCTTGGCCACGGGGAGGTCCTACGAGCAGTACTTC	CASSLATGRSYEQYF
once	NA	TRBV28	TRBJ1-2	TGTGCCAGCAGTTTACAGAATGGCTACACCTTC	CASSLQNGYTF
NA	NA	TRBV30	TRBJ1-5	TGTGCCTGGAGTGAGGATGCGAGGCAGCCCCAGCATTTT	CAWSEDARQPQHF
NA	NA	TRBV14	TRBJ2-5	TGTGCCAGCGCATTCACAGAGCTAGAGACCCAGTACTTC	CASAFTELETQYF
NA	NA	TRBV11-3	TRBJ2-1	TGTGCCAGCAGCAATACAGGGTATGAGCAGTTCTTC	CASSNTGYEQFF
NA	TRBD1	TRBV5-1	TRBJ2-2	TGCGCCAGCACTTCATACAGGGGCGGCGGGGAGCTGTTTTTT	CASTSYRGGGELFF
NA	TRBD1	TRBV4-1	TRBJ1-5	TGCGCCAGCAGCTTGGGACAGGGGGATCAGCCCCAGCATTTT	CASSLGQGDQPQHF
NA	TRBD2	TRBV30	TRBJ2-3	TGTGCCTCGCAGACTAGCGGGGGGCGTAGCACAGATACGCAGTATTTT	CASQTSGGRSTDTQYF
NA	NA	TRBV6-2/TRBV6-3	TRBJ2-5	TGTGCCAGCAGTTCCGGAGGGGAGACCCAGTACTTC	CASSSGGETQYF
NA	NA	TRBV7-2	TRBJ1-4	TGTGCCAGCAGCATACAGAGAACTAATGAAAAACTGTTTTTT	CASSIQRTNEKLFF
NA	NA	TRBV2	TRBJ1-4	TGTGCCAGCAGTGCCGAAAAACTGTTTTTT	CASSAEKLFF
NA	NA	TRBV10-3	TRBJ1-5	TGTGCCATCAGTGATGTGGGGGCCTCGGGTCAGCCCCAGCATTTT	CAISDVGASGQPQHF
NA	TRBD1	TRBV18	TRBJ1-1	TGTGCCAGCTCACCAGTACAGGGGGAGACTGAAGCTTTCTTT	CASSPVQGETEAFF
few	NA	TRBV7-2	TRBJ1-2	TGTGCCAGCAGCATAGCCCAGGGCAACGGCTACACCTTC	CASSIAQGNGYTF
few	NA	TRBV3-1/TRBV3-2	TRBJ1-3	TGTGCCAGCAGCCAACCGTCTGGAAACACCATATATTTT	CASSQPSGNTIYF
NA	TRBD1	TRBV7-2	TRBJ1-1	TGTGCCAGCAGCCTCGGACAGGGAAGCACTGAAGCTTTCTTT	CASSLGQGSTEAFF
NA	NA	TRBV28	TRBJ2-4	TGTGCCAGAAGACAGGTCAAAAACATTCAGTACTTC	CARRQVKNIQYF
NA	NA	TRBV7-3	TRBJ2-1	TGTGCCAGCAGCTTAAACTGGAGGGGGAGCTCCTACAATGAGCAGTTCTTC	CASSLNWRGSSYNEQFF
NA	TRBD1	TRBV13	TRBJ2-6	TGTGCCAGCAGCCGAGGACAGGGGGCCCTCTCTGGGGCCAACGTCCTGACTTTC	CASSRGQGALSGANVLTF
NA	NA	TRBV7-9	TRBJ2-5	TGTGCCAGCAGCTTCGGGACTGGGTCCTTGACCCAGTACTTC	CASSFGTGSLTQYF
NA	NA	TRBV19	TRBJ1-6	TGTGCCAGTCTCGAACAGGGTCGGGATTCACCCCTCCACTTT	CASLEQGRDSPLHF
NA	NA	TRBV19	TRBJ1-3	TGTGCCAGTAGTGCAGGCTGGGGAAACACCATATATTTT	CASSAGWGNTIYF
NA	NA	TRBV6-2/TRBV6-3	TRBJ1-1	TGTGCCAGCAGTTACTCGCAATCCACTGAAGCTTTCTTT	CASSYSQSTEAFF
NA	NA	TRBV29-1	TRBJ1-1	TGCAGCGTTGAAGGAGTAGCGGCTTTCTTT	CSVEGVAAFF
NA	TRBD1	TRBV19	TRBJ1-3	TGTGCCAGTAGCCGCGGGACAGCAACTGGAAACACCATATATTTT	CASSRGTATGNTIYF
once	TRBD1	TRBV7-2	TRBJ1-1	TGTGCCAGCAGCCCACGCAGGGGGAAAGACACTGAAGCTTTCTTT	CASSPRRGKDTEAFF
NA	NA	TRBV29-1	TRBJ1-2	TGCAGCGTTGTGGTGGAAAACTATGGCTACACCTTC	CSVVVENYGYTF
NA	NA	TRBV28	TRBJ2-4	TGTGCCAGCAGCTCGGGGGAAAACATTCAGTACTTC	CASSSGENIQYF
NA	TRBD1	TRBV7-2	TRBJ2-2	TGTGCCAGCAGACCGGGACAGGGCTTCACCGGGGAGCTGTTTTTT	CASRPGQGFTGELFF
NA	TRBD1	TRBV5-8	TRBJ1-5	TGTGCCAGCAGCCGGGACAGGGCCGGGAATCAGCCCCAGCATTTT	CASSRDRAGNQPQHF
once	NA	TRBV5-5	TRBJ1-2	TGTGCCAGCAGCACAAGTTTGGGGTATGGCTACACCTTC	CASSTSLGYGYTF